This T cell receptor beta chain derives from a study of glioma-infiltrating T cells. Overall study: Glioma patients had dexamethasone for six or fewer days before surgery. Some 1 million peripheral T cells were targeted at roughly 4.5- to 11-fold coverage.

Study outcomes and limitations: Tissue-blood divergence was below expectation in non-neoplastic patients, above in gliomas. Shared blood CDR3 signature motifs marked patients with low tissue-blood divergence.

Using RNA template, CDR3s of TCR alpha and beta were amplified with iRepertoire arm-PCR. TCRdb re-called the multiplex PCR reads with MiXCR, one entry per CDR3 protein. The sample lists 300,000 to 450,000 distinct CDR3 sequences; about 40% were seen once. V was clipped by 3 bases and J by 5 bases, with 8 bases between them. The CDR3 length is 13 residues. Looked up from germline, CDR1 is SGHVS and CDR2 is FQNEAQ. In regard to this clonotype: As yet, its antigen is unknown.

V and J are TRBV7-8 and TRBJ2-1, with D tentatively TRBD2 (6 bases). The receptor comes from a human donor with low-grade glioma or glioblastoma, undergoing nonglioma brain surgery, or in good health (not recorded which). The sample comprised glioma tissue, nonneoplastic brain tissue, or PBMCs (not recorded which). The CDR3 coding sequence is TGTGCCAGCAGCTTTGGGAGGAACAATGAGCAGTTCTTC. Encoded protein: CASSFGRNNEQFF.